This T cell receptor beta chain was captured in a study of control samples from healthy donors and cancer patients. Sequenced by immunoSEQ multiplex PCR; TCRdb stores in-frame clones only, minus some. In the table there are 150,000 to 200,000 clones, more than 85% of which are singletons. With 2 bases removed from V and 6 bases from J, the gap between germline ends came to 14 bases. The germline V gene encodes CDR1 MNHEY and CDR2 SMNVEV (reference sequence). The CDR3 contains 14 residues. This clonotype originated in a woman aged 35 to 49 in good health. The specimen sequenced was blood. The genes are TRBV27 and TRBJ2-7; possible D gene TRBD1, 6 bases. The CDR3, as DNA: TGTGCCAGCAGTTTAACCAGGGGTACGATCGAGCAGTACTTC. It encodes CASSLTRGTIEQYF.